One sample yielded the 31 T cell receptor beta chains listed below, sequenced in a study of Ad26.COV2.S vaccination and SARS-CoV-2 variants. Only in-frame clones appear in the TCRdb table, and some are missing; sequencing was by immunoSEQ multiplex PCR. The sample records about 400,000 clones, around 91% being singletons. This sample's treatment: roughly 19 received Ad26.COV2.S at low or high dose, single or two shots; about five received placebo; per-sample allocation not given. Specimens were obtained on day 63 following the first vaccine or placebo injection. The sample in question was peripheral blood, obtained in a trial of Ad26.COV2.S vaccine versus placebo. These receptors were taken from a person aged 18-60 years who received the Ad26.COV2.S COVID-19 vaccine or a placebo.

This chain joins TRBV9 and TRBJ1-4; the D gene is possibly TRBD1 (6 bases). V shed 0 bases and J shed 7 bases, with 13 bases lying between them. The CDR3 consists of 15 residues. Germline CDR1 and CDR2: SGDLS and YYNGEE. The CDR3, as DNA: TGTGCCAGCAGCGTAGGTACAGGGAAGGGTGAAAAACTGTTTTTT. It codes for CASSVGTGKGEKLFF.

This clone was seen once. The chain couples TRBV5-4 to TRBJ1-1; 7 bases are a match to TRBD1. V lost 2 bases to trimming and J lost 2 bases; unmatched junction nucleotides: 12. Per the germline V gene, CDR1 is SGHNT and CDR2 is YYREEE (reference sequence). The CDR3 runs 17 residues. Written as DNA, the CDR3 is TGTGCCAGCAGCTTAAAGACAGGGCGGTTCATCAACACTGAAGCTTTCTTT. Translated: CASSLKTGRFINTEAFF.

This chain connects TRBV7-8 to TRBJ2-5, with a tentative D call TRBD2 (5 bases). CDR3 length equals 14 residues. Trimming left V 5 bases short and J 4 bases short, with 14 bases between. Germline V gene lookup returns CDR1 SGHVS and CDR2 FQNEAQ. CDR3 sequence (DNA): TGTGCCAGCAGCGTTACTAGTAAAGGAGAGACCCAGTACTTC. It encodes CASSVTSKGETQYF.

This chain connects TRBV27 to TRBJ2-7, with TRBD1 matching 11 bases. The CDR3 is 16 residues long. With 2 bases clipped from V and 7 bases from J, the junction kept 10 bases outside the gene matches. Germline-derived CDR1 and CDR2 are MNHEY and SMNVEV (reference sequence). The CDR3 sequence is CASSLRSGTGGKEQYF. The CDR3 DNA is TGTGCCAGCAGTTTAAGATCCGGGACAGGGGGGAAAGAGCAGTACTTC.

The chain uses TRBV9 and TRBJ2-7, with TRBD2 matching over 7 bases. Unmatched junction bases numbered 4, after V lost 4 bases and J lost 0 bases. CDR3 length equals 14 residues. Per germline, CDR1 SGDLS and CDR2 YYNGEE. The chain's CDR3 is CASSRPGGSYEQYF. The CDR3 DNA sequence: TGTGCCAGCAGCCGCCCGGGGGGCTCCTACGAGCAGTACTTC. Filled out from reference TRBV9 and TRBJ2-7, the complete variable domain reads DSGVTQTPKHLITATGQRVTLRCSPRSGDLSVYWYQQSLDQGLQFLIQYYNGEERAKGNILERFSAQQFPDLHSELNLSSLELGDSALYFCASSRPGGSYEQYFGPGTRLTVT.

The chain carries TRBV12-3 or TRBV12-4 and TRBJ1-2; the match to TRBD1 covers 8 bases. This CDR3 spans 13 amino acids. Trimming took 6 bases from V and 4 from J; bases not matched to a gene: 4. CDR3: CASSRGQAYGYTF. The DNA of the CDR3 is TGTGCCAGCAGCCGGGGACAGGCCTATGGCTACACCTTC.

J is TRBJ1-1 and V is TRBV30, with unresolved D. There are 13 residues in the CDR3. Per germline, CDR1 GTSNPN and CDR2 SVGIG (reference sequence). V was clipped by 5 bases and J by 2 bases, with 12 bases between them. The CDR3 region is CAWAYGVNTEAFF. The CDR3 DNA reads as TGTGCCTGGGCCTACGGGGTTAACACTGAAGCTTTCTTT. The full variable domain, rest sourced from reference TRBV30 and TRBJ1-1, is SQTIHQWPATLVQPVGSPLSLECTVEGTSNPNLYWYRQAAGRGLQLLFYSVGIGQISSEVPQNLSASRPQDRQFILSSKKLLLSDSGFYLCAWAYGVNTEAFFGQGTRLTVV.

The chain links TRBV9 to TRBJ2-3, with a weak D call TRBD2 (6 bases). V lost 4 bases and J 3 bases, leaving 9 bases between the germline ends. The CDR3 is 13 residues long. Germline CDR1 is SGDLS and CDR2 is YYNGEE. CDR3 sequence: CASSIGTTDTQYF. CDR3 nucleotides: TGTGCCAGCAGCATTGGGACTACAGATACGCAGTATTTT.

A single count supports this clone. The chain couples TRBV18 to TRBJ1-5; perhaps TRBD1 as D (6 bases). V was pared by 6 bases and J by 0 bases, with 15 bases between. Germline V gene lookup returns CDR1 KGHSH and CDR2 LQKENI. This CDR3 has 16 residues. The DNA of the CDR3 is TGTGCCAGCTCGCCTGGGACACTTAATAGCAATCAGCCCCAGCATTTT. As protein: CASSPGTLNSNQPQHF.

This clone came up a few times. The V and J genes are TRBV7-3 and TRBJ2-2, with 10 bases lining up with TRBD2. V trimming: 4 bases; J trimming: 3 bases; junction bases outside the gene matches: 2. Germline V gives CDR1 SGHTA, CDR2 FQGTGA. This CDR3 has 15 residues. The CDR3 DNA reads TGTGCCAGCAGCTCGACTAGCGGGTACACCGGGGAGCTGTTTTTT. Its translation is CASSSTSGYTGELFF.

V is TRBV6-5 and J is TRBJ2-1; tentatively, D is TRBD2 (5 bases). This CDR3 region has 15 residues. CDR1 MNHEY and CDR2 SVGAGI come from the germline V gene. Trimming shortened V by 4 bases and J by 11 bases, and 21 bases separated the two germline ends. For the CDR3, the DNA is TGTGCCAGCAGTTCGGCTGGCTCCCCCGGGGAGAAGCAGTTCTTC. As protein: CASSSAGSPGEKQFF.

The rearrangement uses TRBV28 and TRBJ1-4, with 8 bases matching TRBD1. Germline V gene lookup returns CDR1 MDHEN and CDR2 SYDVKM. Trimming removed 1 base from V and 7 bases from J; junction bases left unmatched: 5. The CDR3 is 15 amino acids. The chain's CDR3 is CASSLLSGQAEKLFF. The CDR3 DNA follows: TGTGCCAGCAGTTTATTATCGGGACAGGCTGAAAAACTGTTTTTT. Combining the CDR3 with reference TRBV28 and TRBJ1-4 gives the whole variable domain DVKVTQSSRYLVKRTGEKVFLECVQDMDHENMFWYRQDPGLGLRLIYFSYDVKMKEKGDIPEGYSVSREKKERFSLILESASTNQTSMYLCASSLLSGQAEKLFFGSGTQLSVL.

DNA for the CDR3: TGTGCCAGCAGCCGGCCGGCAGATACGCAGTATTTT. It translates to CASSRPADTQYF. V and J are TRBV5-4 and TRBJ2-3; D ambiguous. The CDR3 has 12 amino acids. Germline V gene lookup returns CDR1 SGHNT and CDR2 YYREEE (reference sequence). The germline V and J ends were trimmed by 4 bases and 4 bases, with 7 bases remaining between them.

This sequence joins TRBV6-1 and TRBJ1-4, with a weak D call TRBD1 (5 bases). Per the germline V gene, CDR1 is MNHNS and CDR2 is SASEGT. The CDR3 length is 15 residues. V was clipped by 0 bases and J by 4 bases, with 9 bases between them. CDR3 protein: CASSEAWGLNEKLFF. The CDR3 nucleotides are TGTGCCAGCAGTGAAGCTTGGGGCCTTAATGAAAAACTGTTTTTT.

This chain uses TRBV28 with TRBJ2-5, with 11 bases matching TRBD1. Germline-derived CDR1 and CDR2 are MDHEN and SYDVKM. The junction had 5 bases not matched to a gene; V was cut back by 4 bases and J by 1 base. The CDR3 is 16 amino acids. The CDR3 coding sequence is TGTGCCAGCAGTTCGGACAGGGGGCGCCGCCAAGAGACCCAGTACTTC. Translation: CASSSDRGRRQETQYF.

The rearrangement joins TRBV12-5 to TRBJ2-7; perhaps D is TRBD1 or TRBD2 (5 bases each). V was pared by 6 bases and J by 2 bases, with 23 bases between. Germline V gene lookup returns CDR1 LGHNT and CDR2 FRNRAP. The CDR3 is 17 amino acids. This chain's CDR3 is CASGYTLPGRSTYEQYF. The CDR3 coding sequence is TGTGCTAGTGGCTACACCCTTCCGGGACGATCAACCTACGAGCAGTACTTC.

The chain joins TRBV9 to TRBJ2-2; 9 nucleotides line up with TRBD1. Germline values: CDR1 SGDLS, CDR2 YYNGEE. The trim removed 5 bases at V and 5 bases at J, leaving 7 bases unmatched. CDR3 length: 15 amino acids. CDR3 nucleotides: TGTGCCAGCAGGGGGACAGGGCTGGAAACCGGGGAGCTGTTTTTT. It is translated as CASRGTGLETGELFF.

The sample holds a few counts of this clone. This chain connects TRBV4-2 to TRBJ1-1; D remains unclear. This CDR3 is built from 14 residues. The V gene's germline CDR1 is LGHNA and CDR2 YNFKEQ. Deletions cut 0 bases from V and 0 bases from J, with 5 bases between. DNA of the CDR3: TGTGCCAGCAGCCAAGACCCTCTGAACACTGAAGCTTTCTTT. Protein sequence: CASSQDPLNTEAFF.

V usage is TRBV6-5 and J usage is TRBJ1-6; D is undetermined. From germline, CDR1 is MNHEY and CDR2 SVGAGI. The CDR3 contains 13 residues. V was clipped by 10 bases and J by 7 bases, with 14 bases between them. The CDR3 bases are TGTGCCATTGAGGTTTGGGTAAATTCACCCCTCCACTTT. It specifies CAIEVWVNSPLHF.

This chain uses TRBV7-2 with TRBJ2-1, with D unclear. This CDR3 has 15 amino acids. Trimming shortened V by 3 bases and J by 4 bases, and 13 bases separated the two germline ends. Germline V gene sequence: CDR1 SGHTA, CDR2 FQGNSA. The CDR3 region is CASSFLKGRYNEQFF. As DNA, the CDR3 is TGTGCCAGCAGCTTTTTAAAGGGTAGATACAATGAGCAGTTCTTC.

The chain couples TRBV11-3 to TRBJ2-2; D is unclear. The V gene's germline CDR1 is SGHNT and CDR2 YENEEA. V gave up 2 bases and J gave up 8 bases, with 12 bases separating them. This CDR3 is built from 14 residues. This CDR3 reads CASSLRMGLGELFF. CDR3 nucleotides: TGTGCCAGCAGCTTAAGGATGGGTCTGGGGGAGCTGTTTTTT. Drawing the rest from reference TRBV11-3 and TRBJ2-2, the complete variable domain is EAGVVQSPRYKIIEKKQPVAFWCNPISGHNTLYWYLQNLGQGPELLIRYENEEAVDDSQLPKDRFSAERLKGVDSTLKIQPAELGDSAVYLCASSLRMGLGELFFGEGSRLTVL.

In this sample, this clone turned up once. This sequence joins TRBV19 and TRBJ1-5; 8 nucleotides match TRBD1. The length of the CDR3 is 16 residues. J was trimmed by 5 bases and V by 3 bases; bases with no gene match: 9. Germline loops: CDR1 LNHDA, CDR2 SQIVND (reference sequence). The CDR3 sequence is CASSIAGGRGDQPQHF. DNA of the CDR3: TGTGCCAGTAGTATCGCAGGGGGCCGGGGCGATCAGCCCCAGCATTTT.

The rearrangement uses TRBV5-5 and TRBJ1-1; perhaps TRBD1 as D (6 bases). The germline V gene has CDR1 SGHKS and CDR2 YYEKEE (reference sequence). The V gene lost 5 bases and the J gene lost 1 base, with 12 bases spanning the gap. The CDR3 runs to 14 residues. The CDR3 here is CASSWGRRNTEAFF. CDR3 bases: TGTGCCAGCAGTTGGGGGCGGCGGAACACTGAAGCTTTCTTT. The full variable domain, its missing parts supplied by reference TRBV5-5 and TRBJ1-1, is DAGVTQSPTHLIKTRGQQVTLRCSPISGHKSVSWYQQVLGQGPQFIFQYYEKEERGRGNFPDRFSARQFPNYSSELNVNALLLGDSALYLCASSWGRRNTEAFFGQGTRLTVV.

CDR3 sequence (DNA): TGTGCCAGCAGTCCCGAGGGGGCCATGAACACTGAAGCTTTCTTT. It codes for CASSPEGAMNTEAFF. This chain links TRBV3-1 (or the pseudogene TRBV3-2) with TRBJ1-1, with 7 bases identical to TRBD1. V shed 6 bases, J shed 0 bases, and the junction held 7 bases outside the gene matches. Germline V lookup: CDR1 LGHDT, CDR2 YNNKEL (reference sequence). The CDR3 extends over 15 amino acids.

This chain connects TRBV9 to TRBJ2-7, with D uncertain. CDR1 and CDR2 from the germline V gene are SGDLS and YYNGEE. Trimming pared 4 bases from V and 2 bases from J, leaving 16 bases between. CDR3 length: 15 residues. DNA for the CDR3: TGTGCCAGCAGCATCAGTCCTAGTTACCCCTACGAGCAGTACTTC. It is translated as CASSISPSYPYEQYF.

This rearrangement joins TRBV15 to TRBJ1-2; D gene uncertain. CDR1 is LNHNV, CDR2 YYDKDF, per germline (reference sequence). This CDR3 is built from 14 residues. The V end lost 0 bases, the J end lost 8 bases, and 13 bases lay between the germline ends. For the CDR3, the DNA is TGTGCCACCAGCAGAGATGTACAGATCGACGGCTACACCTTC. Encoded protein: CATSRDVQIDGYTF.

CDR3 DNA: TGTGCCAGCAGCTTGGTTTTGTGGCAGGGGGAGCCGAACACTGAAGCTTTCTTT. Translated, it gives CASSLVLWQGEPNTEAFF. The V and J genes are TRBV5-6 and TRBJ1-1; 7 bases map to TRBD1. The CDR3 length is 18 residues. The V and J ends lost 0 bases and 1 base, in that order; junction bases with no gene match: 12. CDR1 is SGHDT and CDR2 is YYEEEE in the germline V gene.

The CDR3 spells CASSLFTGEKLFF. The CDR3 bases are TGTGCCAGCAGTCTCTTCACGGGGGAAAAACTGTTTTTT. The genes are TRBV3-1 (or the pseudogene TRBV3-2) and TRBJ1-4; D unclear. V lost 6 bases and J lost 8, with 13 bases in between. The germline gives CDR1 LGHDT, CDR2 YNNKEL (reference sequence). This CDR3 has 13 residues.

V is TRBV29-1 and J is TRBJ2-7; 8 positions match TRBD2. CDR3 length equals 14 residues. Germline lookup yields CDR1 SQVTM and CDR2 ANQGSEA. With 5 bases clipped from V and 3 bases from J, the junction kept 9 bases outside the gene matches. CDR3 nucleotides: TGCAGCGTTTCCGGGACTAGTGGGGACTACGAGCAGTACTTC. Protein: CSVSGTSGDYEQYF.

CDR3 sequence: CASSHPQGVLLSYEQYF. CDR3 nucleotides: TGTGCCAGCAGTCACCCACAGGGAGTCCTACTATCCTACGAGCAGTACTTC. This chain connects TRBV28 to TRBJ2-7; D is possibly TRBD1 (6 bases). Trimming took 5 bases from V and 1 from J, leaving 21 bases between them. The germline V gene has CDR1 MDHEN and CDR2 SYDVKM. The CDR3 is 17 residues long.

The CDR3 loop reads CASSLSAGGDYEQYF. The CDR3 coding sequence is TGCGCCAGCAGCTTGTCGGCGGGAGGGGACTACGAGCAGTACTTC. The chain is built from TRBV5-1 and TRBJ2-7, with TRBD2 identical over 9 bases. Trimming at V came to 1 base and at J to 3 bases, leaving 5 bases not matched to a gene. CDR1 is SGHRS and CDR2 is YFSETQ in the germline V gene. This CDR3 has 15 residues.